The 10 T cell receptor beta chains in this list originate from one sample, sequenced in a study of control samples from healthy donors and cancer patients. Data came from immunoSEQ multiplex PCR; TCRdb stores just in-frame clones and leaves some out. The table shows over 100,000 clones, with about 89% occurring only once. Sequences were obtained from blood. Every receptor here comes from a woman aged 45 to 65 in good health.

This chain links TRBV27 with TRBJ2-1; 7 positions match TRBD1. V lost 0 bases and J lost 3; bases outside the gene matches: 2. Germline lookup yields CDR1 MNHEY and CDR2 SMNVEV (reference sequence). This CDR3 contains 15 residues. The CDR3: CASSLSAGGYNEQFF. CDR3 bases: TGTGCCAGCAGTTTATCGGCAGGGGGCTACAATGAGCAGTTCTTC.

The CDR3 sequence: CASSLEGDSYEQYV. The CDR3, as DNA: TGCGCCAGCAGCTTGGAAGGTGACTCCTACGAGCAGTACGTC. The V call is TRBV5-1, the J call TRBJ2-7; D unclear. Trimming removed 0 bases at V and 0 bases at J, with 7 bases between. CDR3 length: 14 amino acids. Per the germline V gene, CDR1 is SGHRS and CDR2 is YFSETQ.

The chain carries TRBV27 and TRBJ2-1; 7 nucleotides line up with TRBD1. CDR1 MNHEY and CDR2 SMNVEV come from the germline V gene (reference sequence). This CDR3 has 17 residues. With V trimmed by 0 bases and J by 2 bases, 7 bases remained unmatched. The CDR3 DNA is TGTGCCAGCAGTTTATCGGGGCTCACAGGGGCCTACAATGAGCAGTTCTTC. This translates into CASSLSGLTGAYNEQFF.

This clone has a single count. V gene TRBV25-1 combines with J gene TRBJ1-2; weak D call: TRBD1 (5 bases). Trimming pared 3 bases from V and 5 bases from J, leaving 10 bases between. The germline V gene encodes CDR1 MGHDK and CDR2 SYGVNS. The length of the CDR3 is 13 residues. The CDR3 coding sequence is TGTGCCAGCAGTGAGGGCAGGGCATATGGCTACACCTTC. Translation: CASSEGRAYGYTF.

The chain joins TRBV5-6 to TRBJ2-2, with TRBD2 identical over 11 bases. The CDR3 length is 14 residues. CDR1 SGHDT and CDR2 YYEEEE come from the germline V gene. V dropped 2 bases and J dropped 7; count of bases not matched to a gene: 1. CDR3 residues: CASSFGTSGGELFF. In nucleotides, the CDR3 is TGTGCCAGCAGCTTTGGGACTAGCGGCGGGGAGCTGTTTTTT.

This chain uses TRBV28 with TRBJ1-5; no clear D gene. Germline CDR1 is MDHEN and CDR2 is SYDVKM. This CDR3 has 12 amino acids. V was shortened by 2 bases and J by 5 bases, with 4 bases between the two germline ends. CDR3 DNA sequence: TGTGCCAGCAGTTTAATGCATCAGCCCCAGCATTTT. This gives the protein CASSLMHQPQHF.

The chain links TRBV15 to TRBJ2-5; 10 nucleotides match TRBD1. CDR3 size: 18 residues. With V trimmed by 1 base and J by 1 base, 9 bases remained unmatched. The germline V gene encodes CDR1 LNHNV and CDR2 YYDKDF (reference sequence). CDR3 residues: CATSRVLTGGGIQETQYF. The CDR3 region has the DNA TGTGCCACCAGCAGAGTGTTGACAGGGGGCGGAATCCAAGAGACCCAGTACTTC.

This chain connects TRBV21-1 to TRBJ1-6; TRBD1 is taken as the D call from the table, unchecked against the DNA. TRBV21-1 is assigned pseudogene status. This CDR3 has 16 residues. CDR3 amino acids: CASSKARPGLNSPLHF. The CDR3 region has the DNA TGTGCCAGCAGCAAAGCCCGACCAGGGCTTAATTCACCCCTCCACTTT.

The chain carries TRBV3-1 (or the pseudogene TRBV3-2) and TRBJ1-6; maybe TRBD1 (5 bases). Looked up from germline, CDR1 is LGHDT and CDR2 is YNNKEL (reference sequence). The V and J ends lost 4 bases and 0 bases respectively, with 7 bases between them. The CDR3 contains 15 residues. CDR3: CASSRTGSYNSPLHF. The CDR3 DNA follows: TGTGCCAGCAGCCGTACAGGCTCCTATAATTCACCCCTCCACTTT.

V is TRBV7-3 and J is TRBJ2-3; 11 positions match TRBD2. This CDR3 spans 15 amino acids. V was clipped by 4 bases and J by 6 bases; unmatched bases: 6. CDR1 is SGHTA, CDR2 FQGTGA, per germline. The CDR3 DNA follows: TGTGCCAGCAGCTATAGCGGGGGGGCCGTTGATACGCAGTATTTT. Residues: CASSYSGGAVDTQYF.